These 18 T cell receptor beta chains were sequenced from one sample in a study of beta chain features in type 1 diabetes. Reverse transcription of all isolated RNA meant that expressed TCRB transcripts were sequenced. Assay used: immunoSEQ multiplex PCR; TCRdb lists only in-frame clones, some missing. The sample consists of around 500,000 clones, roughly an eighth of them appearing once. The sample comprised naive CD4+ T cells from blood. The source is a woman aged 18-30 years in good health.

The rearrangement joins TRBV4-1 to TRBJ2-1; 9 nucleotides agree with TRBD1. Trimming cost V 4 bases and J 2 bases; bases outside gene matches: 3. In germline, CDR1 is MGHRA, CDR2 YSYEKL. The CDR3 spans 15 residues. The CDR3 reads CASSPGQGPYNEQFF. The CDR3 DNA reads as TGCGCCAGCAGCCCGGGACAGGGCCCCTACAATGAGCAGTTCTTC.

This clone was recorded a few times. The chain joins TRBV4-3 to TRBJ1-2, with D tentatively TRBD1 (6 bases). V dropped 4 bases and J dropped 6 bases, with 15 bases sitting between them. CDR3 length: 14 residues. Looked up from germline, CDR1 is LGHNA and CDR2 is YSLEER. The CDR3 DNA follows: TGCGCCAGCAGCCCCGGCGGGGGGCGAAATGGCTACACCTTC. Amino acids: CASSPGGGRNGYTF.

The chain carries TRBV10-3 and TRBJ2-7; maybe TRBD1 (6 bases). Germline lookup yields CDR1 ENHRY and CDR2 SYGVKD. The CDR3 spans 14 residues. Trimming pared 2 bases from V and 2 bases from J, leaving 10 bases between. CDR3 in amino acids: CAISEGQGPYEQYF. The CDR3 bases are TGTGCCATCAGTGAGGGGCAGGGGCCCTACGAGCAGTACTTC.

This clone was seen more than once but under ten times. The V and J genes are TRBV7-2 and TRBJ2-1, with 9 positions matching TRBD1. V lost 2 bases to trimming and J lost 6 bases; unmatched junction nucleotides: 5. Germline V gene data show CDR1 as SGHTA and CDR2 as FQGNSA. The CDR3 sequence is 15 residues long. The CDR3 reads CASSLSGQGINEQFF. For the CDR3, the DNA is TGTGCCAGCAGCTTATCGGGACAGGGCATCAATGAGCAGTTCTTC.

The chain employs TRBV5-4 and TRBJ2-2; 7 nucleotides agree with TRBD2. The junction had 9 bases not matched to a gene; V was cut back by 9 bases and J by 4 bases. The CDR3 extends over 14 amino acids. Germline V lookup: CDR1 SGHNT, CDR2 YYREEE (reference sequence). The CDR3 sequence is CAIGRGETTGELFF. CDR3 DNA sequence: TGTGCCATTGGACGGGGGGAAACCACCGGGGAGCTGTTTTTT.

The gene calls are TRBV4-1 and TRBJ2-7; D perhaps matches TRBD1 (5 bases). V was clipped by 2 bases and J by 3 bases, with 20 bases between them. Germline assignment: CDR1 MGHRA and CDR2 YSYEKL. This CDR3 comprises 17 residues. The CDR3 sequence is CASSQQERGTGYYEQYF. The CDR3 DNA is TGCGCCAGCAGCCAACAAGAACGCGGAACAGGTTACTACGAGCAGTACTTC.

The chain has TRBV14 and TRBJ2-4, with 9 bases identical to TRBD2. Germline CDR1 is SGHDN and CDR2 is FVKESK. The CDR3 is made up of 15 amino acids. V lost 4 bases and J lost 5; bases outside the gene matches: 6. The CDR3 loop reads CASSPFSGSQNIQYF. CDR3 bases: TGTGCCAGCAGCCCCTTTAGCGGGAGTCAAAACATTCAGTACTTC.

The rearrangement uses TRBV28 and TRBJ2-1, with a tentative D call TRBD2 (5 bases). CDR3 size: 15 residues. Trimming shortened V by 8 bases and J by 0 bases, and 14 bases separated the two germline ends. CDR1 MDHEN and CDR2 SYDVKM come from the germline V gene. The chain's CDR3 is CASGRGLGSYNEQFF. The DNA for the CDR3 is TGTGCCAGCGGACGGGGATTGGGCTCCTACAATGAGCAGTTCTTC.

This chain joins TRBV5-1 and TRBJ2-1; 15 nucleotides agree with TRBD2. The CDR3 is 15 amino acids. The V and J ends lost 5 bases and 6 bases, in that order; junction bases with no gene match: 3. Germline values: CDR1 SGHRS, CDR2 YFSETQ. The CDR3: CASRTGLAGGNEQFF. CDR3 in DNA: TGCGCCAGCAGAACGGGACTAGCGGGAGGCAATGAGCAGTTCTTC.

The chain uses TRBV5-1 and TRBJ2-1; TRBD1 matches 7 bases. The V and J ends lost 3 bases and 8 bases, in that order; junction bases with no gene match: 8. The CDR3 covers 14 residues. Germline V lookup: CDR1 SGHRS, CDR2 YFSETQ. Written as DNA, the CDR3 is TGCGCCAGCAGCTCCGGACAGGTTAGGGATGAGCAGTTCTTC. Translation: CASSSGQVRDEQFF.

This clone has more than one count but fewer than ten. J is TRBJ1-5 and V is TRBV4-2; tentative D call: TRBD1 (5 bases). CDR1 LGHNA and CDR2 YNFKEQ come from the germline V gene. The germline V and J ends were trimmed by 8 bases and 0 bases, with 11 bases remaining between them. The CDR3 extends over 14 amino acids. CDR3 amino acids: CASRQINSNQPQHF. Written as DNA, the CDR3 is TGTGCCAGCCGACAGATTAATAGCAATCAGCCCCAGCATTTT.

The chain employs TRBV7-9 and TRBJ2-7; perhaps TRBD2 as D (6 bases). Germline values: CDR1 SEHNR, CDR2 FQNEAQ (reference sequence). This CDR3 is 8 amino acids long. The CDR3 sequence: CASSPGGV. For the CDR3, the DNA is TGTGCCAGCAGCCCAGGAGGGGTC.

The rearrangement uses TRBV7-8 and TRBJ2-7; 8 bases match TRBD1. Germline V gene sequence: CDR1 SGHVS, CDR2 FQNEAQ. V gave up 2 bases and J gave up 3 bases; unmatched junction bases: 15. The CDR3 is 18 amino acids. CDR3 nucleotide sequence: TGTGCCAGCAGCTTATCACCGAACAGGGGGAATCTTGGCTACGAGCAGTACGTC. Protein sequence: CASSLSPNRGNLGYEQYV.

The J gene is TRBJ1-1, the V gene TRBV7-2, with 8 positions matching TRBD1. This CDR3 has 14 residues. CDR1 and CDR2 (germline): SGHTA, FQGNSA. V shed 10 bases, J shed 4 bases, and the junction held 11 bases outside the gene matches. DNA for the CDR3: TGTGCCACACGGGACAGGCCGGAAGGCACTGAAGCTTTCTTT. Its translation: CATRDRPEGTEAFF.

The V gene is TRBV2, the J gene TRBJ2-7; D unresolved. V lost 6 bases and J lost 4, with 10 bases in between. This CDR3 has 12 amino acids. Germline lookup yields CDR1 SNHLY and CDR2 FYNNEI. The CDR3 reads CASRRLVYEQYF. The CDR3 nucleotides read TGTGCCAGCAGGCGATTGGTGTACGAGCAGTACTTC.

Concerning this clone: Because the CDR3 is missing its conserved closing phenylalanine or tryptophan, this is likely a read error. The rearrangement uses TRBV2 and TRBJ2-7, with D maybe TRBD1 (5 bases). The CDR3 totals 12 residues. The germline V gene has CDR1 SNHLY and CDR2 FYNNEI. V lost 6 bases and J 7 bases, leaving 13 bases between the germline ends. CDR3 protein: CASRDRGHEQYL. The CDR3 coding sequence is TGTGCCAGCAGAGACCGTGGACATGAGCAGTACCTC.

This chain uses TRBV29-1 with TRBJ1-2; 10 bases are shared with TRBD1. CDR1 and CDR2 from the germline V gene are SQVTM and ANQGSEA. This CDR3 has 15 amino acids. J was trimmed by 10 bases and V by 4 bases; bases with no gene match: 15. The CDR3 here is CSVGRDRGLLASYTF. CDR3 nucleotides: TGCAGCGTTGGCCGGGACAGGGGTCTGTTAGCCTCCTACACCTTC.

This clone was seen a few times. J is TRBJ2-5 and V is TRBV19, with 8 bases identical to TRBD1. Germline V CDR1 and CDR2: LNHDA, SQIVND (reference sequence). V lost 5 bases to trimming and J lost 3 bases; unmatched junction nucleotides: 8. This CDR3 is 15 amino acids long. DNA for the CDR3: TGTGCCAGTAGTGCCCCGGGACAGGAAGAAGAGACCCAGTACTTC. Residues: CASSAPGQEEETQYF.